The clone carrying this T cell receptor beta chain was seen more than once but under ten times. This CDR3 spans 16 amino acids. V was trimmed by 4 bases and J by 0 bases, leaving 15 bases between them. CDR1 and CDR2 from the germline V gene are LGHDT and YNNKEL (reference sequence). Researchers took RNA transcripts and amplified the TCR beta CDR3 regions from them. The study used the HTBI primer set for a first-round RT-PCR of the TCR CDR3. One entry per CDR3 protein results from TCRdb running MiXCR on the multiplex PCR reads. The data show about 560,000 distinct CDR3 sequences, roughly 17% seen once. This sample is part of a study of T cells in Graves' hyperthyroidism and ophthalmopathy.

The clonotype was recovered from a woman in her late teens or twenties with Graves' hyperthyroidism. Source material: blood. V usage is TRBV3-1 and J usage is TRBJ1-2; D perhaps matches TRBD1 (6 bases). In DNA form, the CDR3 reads TGTGCCAGCAGCCTCTCGGACAGCCAAACTAACTATGGCTACACCTTC. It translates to CASSLSDSQTNYGYTF. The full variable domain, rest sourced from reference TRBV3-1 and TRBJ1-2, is DTAVSQTPKYLVTQMGNDKSIKCEQNLGHDTMYWYKQDSKKFLKIMFSYNNKELIINETVPNRFSPKSPDKAHLNLHINSLELGDSAVYFCASSLSDSQTNYGYTFGSGTRLTVV.